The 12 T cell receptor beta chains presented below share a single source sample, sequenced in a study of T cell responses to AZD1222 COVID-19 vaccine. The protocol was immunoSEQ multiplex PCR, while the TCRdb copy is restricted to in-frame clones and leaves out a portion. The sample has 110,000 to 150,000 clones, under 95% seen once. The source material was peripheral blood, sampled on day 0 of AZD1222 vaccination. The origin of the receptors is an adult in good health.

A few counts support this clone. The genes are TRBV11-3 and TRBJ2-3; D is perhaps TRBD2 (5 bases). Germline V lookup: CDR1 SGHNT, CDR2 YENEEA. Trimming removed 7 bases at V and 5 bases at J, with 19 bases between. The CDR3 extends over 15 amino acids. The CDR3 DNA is TGTGCCAGCACACCGTGGAGAGGGATGATAGATACGCAGTATTTT. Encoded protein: CASTPWRGMIDTQYF.

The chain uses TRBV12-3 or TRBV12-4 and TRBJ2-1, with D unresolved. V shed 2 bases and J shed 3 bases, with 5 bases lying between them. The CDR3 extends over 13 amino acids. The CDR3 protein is CASSLSIYNEQFF. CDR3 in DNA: TGTGCCAGCAGTTTATCGATCTACAATGAGCAGTTCTTC.

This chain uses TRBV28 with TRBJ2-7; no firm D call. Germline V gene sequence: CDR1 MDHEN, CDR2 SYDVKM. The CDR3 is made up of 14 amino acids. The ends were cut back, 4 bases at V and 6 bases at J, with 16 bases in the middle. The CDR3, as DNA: TGTGCCAGCAGTTCCCCCACCCTATATGGCGAGCAGTACTTC. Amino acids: CASSSPTLYGEQYF.

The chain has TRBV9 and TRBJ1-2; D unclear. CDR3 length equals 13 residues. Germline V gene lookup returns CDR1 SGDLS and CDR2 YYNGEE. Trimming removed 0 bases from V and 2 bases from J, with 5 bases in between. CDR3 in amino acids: CASSVDLNYGYTF. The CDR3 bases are TGTGCCAGCAGCGTAGACTTAAACTATGGCTACACCTTC.

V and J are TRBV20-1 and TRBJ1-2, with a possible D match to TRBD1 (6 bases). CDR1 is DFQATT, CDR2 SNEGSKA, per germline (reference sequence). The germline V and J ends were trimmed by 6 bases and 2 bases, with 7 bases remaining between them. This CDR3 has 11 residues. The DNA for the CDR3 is TGCAGTGCCCAGGGGAACTATGGCTACACCTTC. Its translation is CSAQGNYGYTF.

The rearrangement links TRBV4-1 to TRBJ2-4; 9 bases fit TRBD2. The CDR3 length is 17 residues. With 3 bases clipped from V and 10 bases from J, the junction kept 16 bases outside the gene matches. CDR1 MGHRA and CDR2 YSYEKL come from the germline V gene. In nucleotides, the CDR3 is TGCGCCAGCAGCCAGGGCGCTAGCGGGACTTCCTCGGGGATTCAGTACTTC. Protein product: CASSQGASGTSSGIQYF.

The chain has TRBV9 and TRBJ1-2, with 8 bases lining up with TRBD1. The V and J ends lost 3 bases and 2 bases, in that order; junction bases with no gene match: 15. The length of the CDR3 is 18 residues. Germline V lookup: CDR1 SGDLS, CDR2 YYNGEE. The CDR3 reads CASSGRPSQGELNYGYTF. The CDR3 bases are TGTGCCAGCAGCGGTCGGCCCTCACAGGGGGAGTTAAACTATGGCTACACCTTC.

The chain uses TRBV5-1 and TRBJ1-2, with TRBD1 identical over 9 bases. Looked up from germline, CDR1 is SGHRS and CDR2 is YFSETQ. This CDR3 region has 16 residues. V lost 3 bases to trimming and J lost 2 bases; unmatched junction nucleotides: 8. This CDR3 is CASSSSPGTGNYGYTF. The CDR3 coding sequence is TGCGCCAGCAGCTCCAGTCCCGGGACAGGGAACTATGGCTACACCTTC.

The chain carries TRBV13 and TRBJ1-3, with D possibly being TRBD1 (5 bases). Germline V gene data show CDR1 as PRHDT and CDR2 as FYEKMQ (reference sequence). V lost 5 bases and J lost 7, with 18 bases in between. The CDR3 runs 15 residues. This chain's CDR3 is CASSPLSQGLNTIYF. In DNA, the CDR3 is TGTGCCAGCAGCCCGCTATCCCAGGGCTTGAACACCATATATTTT. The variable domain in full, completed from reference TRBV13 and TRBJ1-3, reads AAGVIQSPRHLIKEKRETATLKCYPIPRHDTVYWYQQGPGQDPQFLISFYEKMQSDKGSIPDRFSAQQFSDYHSELNMSSLELGDSALYFCASSPLSQGLNTIYFGEGSWLTVV.

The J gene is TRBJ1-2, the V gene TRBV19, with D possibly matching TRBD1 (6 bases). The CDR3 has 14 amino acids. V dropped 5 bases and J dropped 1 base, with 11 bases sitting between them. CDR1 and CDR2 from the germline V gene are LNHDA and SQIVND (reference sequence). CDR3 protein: CASSLGGGNYGYTF. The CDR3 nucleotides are TGTGCCAGTAGTCTCGGAGGGGGTAACTATGGCTACACCTTC.

This chain's CDR3 is CATPGQTRGELFF. In DNA, the CDR3 is TGTGCCACCCCGGGACAGACAAGGGGGGAGCTGTTTTTT. The gene calls are TRBV15 and TRBJ2-2; 7 nucleotides align to TRBD1. Germline CDR1 LNHNV, CDR2 YYDKDF (reference sequence). The CDR3 totals 13 residues. The V and J ends lost 8 bases and 8 bases, in that order; junction bases with no gene match: 8.

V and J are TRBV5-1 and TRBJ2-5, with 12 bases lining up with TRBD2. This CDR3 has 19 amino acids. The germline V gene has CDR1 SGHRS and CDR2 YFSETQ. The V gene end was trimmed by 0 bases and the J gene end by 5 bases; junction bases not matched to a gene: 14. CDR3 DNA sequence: TGCGCCAGCAGCTTGGTCCCGGGACTAGCGGGCGATCGGCGTGAGACCCAGTACTTC. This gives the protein CASSLVPGLAGDRRETQYF.